The 22 T cell receptor beta chains in this list originate from one sample, sequenced in a study of beta chain features in type 1 diabetes. Overall study results and limits: TCRB CDR3s from Type 1 diabetes patients were moderately but significantly shorter in all four CD4+ subsets.

TCRB transcripts that were expressed got sequenced, as all of the isolated RNA had been reverse transcribed. Assay: immunoSEQ multiplex PCR; the TCRdb copy retains only in-frame clones and omits some. The sample shows fewer than 30,000 clones, 50% to 65% of them seen only once. Antigen specificity for these receptors is unknown. The sequencing sample was made of Tregs from blood. Every receptor here comes from a woman under 30 with type 1 diabetes.

The V call is TRBV29-1, the J call TRBJ2-5; a possible D gene is TRBD2 (6 bases). The CDR3 is 16 amino acids. Germline loops: CDR1 SQVTM, CDR2 ANQGSEA. Trimming pared 4 bases from V and 4 bases from J, leaving 22 bases between. DNA of the CDR3: TGCAGCGTTGTACCCCTGATTAGCGGTAGGGGAGAGACCCAGTACTTC. Amino acid sequence: CSVVPLISGRGETQYF. The entire variable domain, with the rest obtained from reference TRBV29-1 and TRBJ2-5, is as follows: SAVISQKPSRDICQRGTSLTIQCQVDSQVTMMFWYRQQPGQSLTLIATANQGSEATYESGFVIDKFPISRPNLTFSTLTVSNMSPEDSSIYLCSVVPLISGRGETQYFGPGTRLLVL.

The V and J genes are TRBV5-4 and TRBJ1-1; perhaps TRBD1 as D (6 bases). The CDR3 runs 14 residues. V lost 5 bases and J 1 base, leaving 12 bases between the germline ends. Germline CDR1 and CDR2: SGHNT and YYREEE (reference sequence). DNA for the CDR3: TGTGCCAGCAGGACATTCAGGGGGAACACTGAAGCTTTCTTT. It yields the protein CASRTFRGNTEAFF.

The chain is built from TRBV28 and TRBJ2-1; TRBD1 is a possible D gene (7 bases). Trimming cost V 4 bases and J 3 bases, with 13 bases left between them. CDR1 is MDHEN and CDR2 is SYDVKM in the germline V gene. This CDR3 is 15 amino acids long. The CDR3 region has the DNA TGTGCCAGCAGTTCAGGGGGGACAGACTACAATGAGCAGTTCTTC. It yields the protein CASSSGGTDYNEQFF.

Only a few counts were recorded for this clone. The V and J genes are TRBV10-1 and TRBJ2-5; 7 bases agree with TRBD2. The CDR3 loop spans 14 amino acids. CDR1 is WNHNN, CDR2 SYGVQD, per germline (reference sequence). V shed 8 bases, J shed 1 base, and the junction held 7 bases outside the gene matches. Here the CDR3 reads CASGPGGSQETQYF. The CDR3 DNA is TGCGCCAGCGGACCTGGCGGGAGCCAAGAGACCCAGTACTTC.

V is TRBV5-4 and J is TRBJ2-1, with D hard to call. Germline CDR1 and CDR2: SGHNT and YYREEE (reference sequence). V was trimmed by 0 bases and J by 7 bases, leaving 11 bases between them. CDR3 size: 14 residues. CDR3 sequence: CASSLVAPLNEQFF. The CDR3, as DNA: TGTGCCAGCAGCTTGGTAGCCCCTCTAAATGAGCAGTTCTTC. The complete variable domain, with remaining parts taken from reference TRBV5-4 and TRBJ2-1, reads ETGVTQSPTHLIKTRGQQVTLRCSSQSGHNTVSWYQQALGQGPQFIFQYYREEENGRGNFPPRFSGLQFPNYSSELNVNALELDDSALYLCASSLVAPLNEQFFGPGTRLTVL.

This sequence joins TRBV6-6 and TRBJ2-7; 7 positions match TRBD1. Germline V gene sequence: CDR1 MNHNY, CDR2 SVGAGI (reference sequence). The length of the CDR3 is 12 residues. The V gene end was trimmed by 6 bases and the J gene end by 4 bases; junction bases not matched to a gene: 3. The CDR3 here is CASSQGVYEQYF. The CDR3 DNA is TGTGCCAGCAGCCAGGGGGTTTACGAGCAGTACTTC.

V gene TRBV6-6 combines with J gene TRBJ1-5; D call uncertain. V lost 7 bases and J 9 bases, leaving 10 bases between the germline ends. CDR1 and CDR2 from the germline V gene are MNHNY and SVGAGI (reference sequence). The CDR3 has 11 amino acids. CDR3 amino acids: CASTSAGPQHF. The CDR3 DNA is TGTGCCAGCACCTCCGCGGGGCCCCAGCATTTT.

This chain uses TRBV19 with TRBJ2-1; 7 nucleotides agree with TRBD2. CDR1 is LNHDA, CDR2 SQIVND, per germline (reference sequence). V gave up 4 bases and J gave up 0 bases; unmatched junction bases: 9. The CDR3 has 17 residues. The CDR3 DNA reads as TGTGCCAGTAGTACGGCTAGCGGAGCCAACTCCTACAATGAGCAGTTCTTC. Translated, it gives CASSTASGANSYNEQFF.

This chain links TRBV18 with TRBJ1-2; D call uncertain. Trimming removed 2 bases from V and 4 bases from J, with 26 bases in between. The CDR3 has 19 amino acids. Germline lookup yields CDR1 KGHSH and CDR2 LQKENI. The CDR3 spells CASSPSLYSLDPPGYGYTF. CDR3 nucleotides: TGTGCCAGCTCACCATCACTTTACAGCCTTGACCCGCCTGGCTATGGCTACACCTTC.

The CDR3 DNA is TGTGCCAGCAGCCGAGGTGGACAGGGGAATCAGCCCCAGCATTTT. Its protein is CASSRGGQGNQPQHF. This rearrangement joins TRBV6-1 to TRBJ1-5; TRBD1 agrees at 9 bases. The germline gives CDR1 MNHNS, CDR2 SASEGT. This CDR3 contains 15 residues. The trim removed 6 bases at V and 4 bases at J, leaving 7 bases unmatched.

This clone was seen a few times. The chain has TRBV7-9 and TRBJ1-1; no firm D call. The germline V gene has CDR1 SEHNR and CDR2 FQNEAQ (reference sequence). CDR3 length: 12 residues. The V and J ends lost 6 bases and 10 bases respectively, with 15 bases between them. As DNA, the CDR3 is TGTGCCAGCAGTCCTGGCGGGAGCGGAGCTTTCTTT. Translating gives CASSPGGSGAFF.

This clone appeared a few times. The rearrangement joins TRBV30 to TRBJ2-6; D might be TRBD2 (6 bases). Trimming left V 3 bases short and J 4 bases short, with 13 bases between. The germline V gene has CDR1 GTSNPN and CDR2 SVGIG (reference sequence). CDR3 length: 15 amino acids. CDR3 loop: CAWRDPGLGANVLTF. As DNA, the CDR3 is TGTGCCTGGAGAGATCCGGGACTCGGGGCCAACGTCCTGACTTTC. Filled out from reference TRBV30 and TRBJ2-6, the complete variable domain reads SQTIHQWPATLVQPVGSPLSLECTVEGTSNPNLYWYRQAAGRGLQLLFYSVGIGQISSEVPQNLSASRPQDRQFILSSKKLLLSDSGFYLCAWRDPGLGANVLTFGAGSRLTVL.

CDR3 sequence (DNA): TGCGCCAGCAGCTTGTATCTGTCGGCGGGAGGGGGAAATGAGCAGTTCTTC. Its translation: CASSLYLSAGGGNEQFF. The genes are TRBV5-1 and TRBJ2-1; 9 bases agree with TRBD2. This CDR3 spans 17 amino acids. Germline-derived CDR1 and CDR2 are SGHRS and YFSETQ. Trimming at V came to 1 base and at J to 7 bases, leaving 12 bases not matched to a gene.

This chain joins TRBV18 and TRBJ1-5, with D unresolved. The CDR3 has 13 amino acids. V lost 3 bases to trimming and J lost 3 bases, with 6 bases between them. The V gene's germline CDR1 is KGHSH and CDR2 LQKENI. CDR3 in DNA: TGTGCCAGCTCACCGGGCCTCAATCAGCCCCAGCATTTT. Encoded protein: CASSPGLNQPQHF.

This sequence joins TRBV9 and TRBJ2-2, with a weak D call TRBD2 (6 bases). Germline CDR1 SGDLS, CDR2 YYNGEE. V lost 2 bases, J lost 6 bases, and 17 bases lay in between. The CDR3 consists of 16 residues. In DNA form, the CDR3 reads TGTGCCAGCAGCGTCAGAGGGGACTGGGGTCCCGGGGAGCTGTTTTTT. Translating gives CASSVRGDWGPGELFF.

V usage is TRBV7-9 and J usage is TRBJ2-1; TRBD2 agrees at 9 bases. The CDR3 runs to 14 residues. CDR1 is SEHNR and CDR2 is FQNEAQ in the germline V gene (reference sequence). The V gene end was trimmed by 2 bases and the J gene end by 9 bases; junction bases not matched to a gene: 5. DNA for the CDR3: TGTGCCAGCAGCTTAATAGCGGGAGCGGGTGAGCAGTTCTTC. It specifies CASSLIAGAGEQFF.

This clone was detected a few times. The chain carries TRBV6-5 and TRBJ1-2; the D is unclear. V lost 1 base, J lost 5 bases, and 5 bases lay in between. CDR1 is MNHEY, CDR2 SVGAGI, per germline. This CDR3 is built from 12 residues. The CDR3 region is CASSYFEYGYTF. In DNA, the CDR3 is TGTGCCAGCAGTTACTTCGAGTATGGCTACACCTTC.

The rearrangement uses TRBV11-2 and TRBJ2-1, with TRBD2 as a possible D gene (5 bases). V was pared by 5 bases and J by 0 bases, with 14 bases between. CDR1 and CDR2 (germline): SGHAT, FQNNGV. The CDR3 has 16 amino acids. The CDR3 loop is CASSPQAGGSYNEQFF. For the CDR3, the DNA is TGTGCCAGCAGCCCTCAGGCGGGTGGCTCCTACAATGAGCAGTTCTTC.

A single count supports this clone. The V call is TRBV7-8, the J call TRBJ1-1, with 9 nucleotides matching TRBD1. J was trimmed by 7 bases and V by 5 bases; bases with no gene match: 8. Germline CDR1 is SGHVS and CDR2 is FQNEAQ. The CDR3 consists of 14 residues. The CDR3 spells CASSPNRGQGEAFF. CDR3 nucleotides: TGTGCCAGCAGCCCTAACAGGGGGCAGGGTGAAGCTTTCTTT.

By share, this clone counts as medium-sized. V is TRBV18 and J is TRBJ2-1; TRBD2 matches at 10 bases. Per germline, CDR1 KGHSH and CDR2 LQKENI. Trimming removed 4 bases from V and 5 bases from J; junction bases left unmatched: 8. The CDR3 spans 16 residues. CDR3 sequence reads: CASSRGGLAKDNEQFF. The CDR3 bases are TGTGCCAGCTCACGGGGGGGACTAGCGAAGGACAATGAGCAGTTCTTC. The entire variable domain, with the rest obtained from reference TRBV18 and TRBJ2-1, is as follows: NAGVMQNPRHLVRRRGQEARLRCSPMKGHSHVYWYRQLPEEGLKFMVYLQKENIIDESGMPKERFSAEFPKEGPSILRIQQVVRGDSAAYFCASSRGGLAKDNEQFFGPGTRLTVL.

The V gene is TRBV6-5, the J gene TRBJ2-3, with TRBD1 as a possible D gene (6 bases). CDR3 size: 13 residues. Germline lookup yields CDR1 MNHEY and CDR2 SVGAGI. V was trimmed by 5 bases and J by 7 bases, leaving 13 bases between them. CDR3 in amino acids: CASSTGRRNTQYF. DNA for the CDR3: TGTGCCAGCAGTACAGGGAGAAGGAATACGCAGTATTTT.

The rearrangement uses TRBV6-1 and TRBJ2-1, with 7 bases matching TRBD2. The CDR3 is 13 residues long. Trimming at V came to 1 base and at J to 15 bases, leaving 9 bases not matched to a gene. Germline CDR1 MNHNS, CDR2 SASEGT. CDR3 residues: CASSEGRERDLFF. The DNA for the CDR3 is TGTGCCAGCAGTGAAGGGCGGGAGAGGGATCTGTTCTTC.